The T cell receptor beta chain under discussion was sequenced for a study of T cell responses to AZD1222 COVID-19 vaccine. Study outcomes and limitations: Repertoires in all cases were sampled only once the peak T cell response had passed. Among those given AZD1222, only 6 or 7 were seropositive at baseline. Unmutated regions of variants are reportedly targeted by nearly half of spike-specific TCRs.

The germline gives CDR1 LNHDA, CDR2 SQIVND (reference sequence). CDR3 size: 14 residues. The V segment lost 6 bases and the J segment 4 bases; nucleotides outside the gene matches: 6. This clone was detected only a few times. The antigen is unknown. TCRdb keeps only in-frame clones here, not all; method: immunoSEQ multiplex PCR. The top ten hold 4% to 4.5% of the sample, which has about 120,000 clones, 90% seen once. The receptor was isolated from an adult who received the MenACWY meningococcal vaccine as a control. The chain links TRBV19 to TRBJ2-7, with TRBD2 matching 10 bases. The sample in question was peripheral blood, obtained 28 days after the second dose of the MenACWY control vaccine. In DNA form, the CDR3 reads TGTGCCAGTAGCACGGGACTAGCGCGGTACGAGCAGTACTTC. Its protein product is CASSTGLARYEQYF.